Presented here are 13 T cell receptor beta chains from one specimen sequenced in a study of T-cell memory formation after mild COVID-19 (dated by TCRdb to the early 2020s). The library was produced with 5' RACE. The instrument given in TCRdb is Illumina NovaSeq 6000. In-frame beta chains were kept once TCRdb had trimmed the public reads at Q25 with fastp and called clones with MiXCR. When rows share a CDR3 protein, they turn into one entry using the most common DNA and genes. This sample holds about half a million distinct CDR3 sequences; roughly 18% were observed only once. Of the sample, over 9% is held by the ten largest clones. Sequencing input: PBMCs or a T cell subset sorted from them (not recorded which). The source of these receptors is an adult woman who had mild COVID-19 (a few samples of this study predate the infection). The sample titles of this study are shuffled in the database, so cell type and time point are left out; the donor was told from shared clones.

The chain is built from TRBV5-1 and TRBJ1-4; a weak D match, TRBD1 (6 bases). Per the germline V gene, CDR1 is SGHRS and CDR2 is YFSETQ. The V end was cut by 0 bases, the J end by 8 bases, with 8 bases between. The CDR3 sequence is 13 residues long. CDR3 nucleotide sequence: TGCGCCAGCAGCTTGGGGACAGACGAAAAACTGTTTTTT. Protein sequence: CASSLGTDEKLFF.

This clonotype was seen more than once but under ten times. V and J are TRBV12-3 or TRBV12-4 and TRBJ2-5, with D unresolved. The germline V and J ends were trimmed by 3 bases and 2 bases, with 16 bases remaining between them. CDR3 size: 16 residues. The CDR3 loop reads CASSFSTFEFQETQYF. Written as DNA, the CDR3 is TGTGCCAGCAGTTTCTCTACCTTTGAATTTCAAGAGACCCAGTACTTC.

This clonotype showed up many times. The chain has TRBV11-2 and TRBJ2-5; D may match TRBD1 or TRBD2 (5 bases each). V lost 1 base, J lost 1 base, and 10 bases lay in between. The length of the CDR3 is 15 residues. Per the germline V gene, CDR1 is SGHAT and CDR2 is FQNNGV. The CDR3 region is CASSLVPGTQETQYF. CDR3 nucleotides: TGTGCCAGCAGCTTAGTCCCTGGGACCCAAGAGACCCAGTACTTC.

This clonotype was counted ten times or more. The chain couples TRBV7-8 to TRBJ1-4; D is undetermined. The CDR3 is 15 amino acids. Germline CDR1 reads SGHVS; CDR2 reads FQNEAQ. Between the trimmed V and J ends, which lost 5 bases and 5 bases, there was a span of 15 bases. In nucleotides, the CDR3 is TGTGCCAGCAGCCCCCACCTCATCGGGAATGAAAAACTGTTTTTT. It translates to CASSPHLIGNEKLFF.

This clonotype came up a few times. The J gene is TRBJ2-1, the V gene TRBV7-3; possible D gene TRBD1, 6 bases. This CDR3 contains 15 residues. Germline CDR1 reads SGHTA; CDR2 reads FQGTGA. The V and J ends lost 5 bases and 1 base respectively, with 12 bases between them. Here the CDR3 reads CASSPDRLSYNEQFF. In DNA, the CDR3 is TGTGCCAGCAGCCCCGACAGGCTATCCTACAATGAGCAGTTCTTC.

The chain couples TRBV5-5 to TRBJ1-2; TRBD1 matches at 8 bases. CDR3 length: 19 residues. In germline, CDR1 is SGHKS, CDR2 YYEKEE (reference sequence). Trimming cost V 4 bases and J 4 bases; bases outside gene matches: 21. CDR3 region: CASSLYRTGSRPGTYGYTF. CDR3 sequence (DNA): TGTGCCAGCAGCCTATACCGGACAGGGAGTCGGCCCGGGACCTATGGCTACACCTTC.

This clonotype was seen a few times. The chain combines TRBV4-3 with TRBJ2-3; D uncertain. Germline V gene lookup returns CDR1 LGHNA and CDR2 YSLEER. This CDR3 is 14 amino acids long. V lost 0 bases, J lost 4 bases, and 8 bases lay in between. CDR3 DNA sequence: TGCGCCAGCAGCCAAGATCAGGCCCCAGATACGCAGTATTTT. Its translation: CASSQDQAPDTQYF.

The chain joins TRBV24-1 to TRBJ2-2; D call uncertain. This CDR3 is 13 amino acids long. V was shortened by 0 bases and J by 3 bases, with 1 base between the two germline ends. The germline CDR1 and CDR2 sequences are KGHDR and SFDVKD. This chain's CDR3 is CATSDLHTGELFF. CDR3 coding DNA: TGTGCCACCAGTGATTTGCACACCGGGGAGCTGTTTTTT.

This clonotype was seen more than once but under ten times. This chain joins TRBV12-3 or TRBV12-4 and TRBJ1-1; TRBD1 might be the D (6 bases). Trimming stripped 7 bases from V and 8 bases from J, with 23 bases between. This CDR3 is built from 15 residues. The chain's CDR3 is CASNLRQEKKGEAFF. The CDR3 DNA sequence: TGTGCCAGCAATCTTCGACAGGAAAAGAAGGGGGAAGCTTTCTTT.

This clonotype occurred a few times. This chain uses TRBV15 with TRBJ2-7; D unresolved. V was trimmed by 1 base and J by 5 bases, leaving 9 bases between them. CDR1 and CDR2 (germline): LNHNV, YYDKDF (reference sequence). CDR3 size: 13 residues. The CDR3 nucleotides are TGTGCCACCAGCAGAGTTGCAGAAAACGAGCAGTACTTC. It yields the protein CATSRVAENEQYF.

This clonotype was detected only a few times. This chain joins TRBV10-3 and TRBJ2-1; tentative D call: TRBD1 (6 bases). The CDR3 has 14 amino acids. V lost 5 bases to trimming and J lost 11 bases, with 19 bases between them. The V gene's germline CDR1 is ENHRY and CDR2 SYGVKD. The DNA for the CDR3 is TGTGCCATCAGTACCCAAGGGGGAGACGGCCAGCAGTTCTTC. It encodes CAISTQGGDGQQFF.

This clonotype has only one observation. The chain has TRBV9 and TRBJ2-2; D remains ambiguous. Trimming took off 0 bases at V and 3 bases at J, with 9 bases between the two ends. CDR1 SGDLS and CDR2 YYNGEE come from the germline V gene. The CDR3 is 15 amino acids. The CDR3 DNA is TGTGCCAGCAGCGTAGCTTCGGTTCACACCGGGGAGCTGTTTTTT. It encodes CASSVASVHTGELFF.

CDR3 sequence: CASSRTGTGGDEQYF. As DNA, the CDR3 is TGCGCCAGCAGCAGAACCGGGACAGGGGGCGACGAGCAGTACTTC. This chain links TRBV5-1 with TRBJ2-7, with 12 bases matching TRBD1. The CDR3 has 15 amino acids. V lost 4 bases and J lost 5; bases outside the gene matches: 7. Per germline, CDR1 SGHRS and CDR2 YFSETQ.